This TCR beta chain originates from a study of CXCR3-negative and CXCR3-positive naive CD8 T cells. As regards this clonotype: Its cognate antigen is unknown.

The study sorted every CD8+ T cell subset in triplicate at 250,000 to 300,000 cells each. Among CD8+ T cells, naive ones were CD45RO-CCR7+CD27+CD95-. Whole-study results and caveats: The authors found comparable surface CD5 between naive subsets and inferred TCR strength from TRB CDR3 properties. The TRBV-TRBJ usage of naive CXCR3-negative and CXCR3-positive cells was similar, but that of memory cells differed.

Each TRB cDNA library was prepared by 5' RACE (with UMI labels). TCRdb reprocessed the 5' RACE reads, with one entry per CDR3 protein and no DNA. Its table lists 40,000 to 45,000 distinct CDR3 sequences. Germline V CDR1 and CDR2: SEHNR, FQNEAQ (reference sequence). This CDR3 contains 17 residues. The gene calls are TRBV7-9 and TRBJ1-1. The source of this sequence is a human donor in good health. Some clones in this sample may be carry-over from other donors' samples. The sample taken for sequencing was naive CXCR3- CD8+ T cells from blood. Subset indicated: CD45RO-CCR7+CD27+CD95- naive CD8+ T cells lacking CXCR3 (TNR3-). CDR3 residues: CASSFPGGRGEDTEAFF.